The sequence of this T cell receptor beta chain was determined in a study of metastatic and nonmetastatic thyroid tumors (TCRdb year 2020). Study-wide context: The researchers compared repertoires between peripheral blood samples and tumor or nodule tissue samples from patients with malignant or benign thyroid disease.

General study outcomes and caveats: TCR beta diversity was reported as significantly higher in malignant tumors than in benign nodules, in both blood and tumor samples.

None of the patients had been given any treatment before thyroid surgery. Using T-cell receptor beta sequencing, the researchers looked back retrospectively at clinical samples from patients, gathered between about 2011 and 2019. The library was generated by PCR. These reads were obtained on an Illumina HiSeq 4000. High-throughput sequencing was used to profile the TCR beta-chain CDR3 region of every patient. The paper's processing steps were these. A classifier to discriminate distant-metastatic papillary thyroid cancer patients was built from CDR3 differences across clinicopathological groups. The Shannon index was used to assess repertoire diversity, and the Morisita-Horn index was used to assess tumor-blood repertoire similarity. TCRdb cleaned the public reads at Q25 with fastp, built clones with MiXCR and kept in-frame beta chains. The V and J calls shown here were made by TCRdb, not taken from the authors' results. This sample lists approximately 23,000 clones; less than 40% were detected once. About 24% of the sample goes to the ten largest clones.

The CDR3 covers 16 residues, taking in both the cysteine and the phenylalanine. Only the CDR3 portion is preserved as DNA: 48 bases, with reading frame beginning at the first base. In the germline V gene, CDR1 corresponds to MNHEY and CDR2 to SVGEGT. The germline V end is reduced by 5 bases and the J end by 5 bases; junction bases left unmatched: 9. Notes on this clone: What antigen it recognizes has not been identified. Per-base quality was not reported, and no clone a single base away is much larger than it.

The sequence was collected from a male donor with papillary thyroid cancer or a benign thyroid nodule (not recorded which). Some clones in this sample may be carry-over from other donors' samples. The sample comprised blood. The chain employs TRBV6-2 or TRBV6-3 and TRBJ2-3; TRBD1 fits 11 bases in the junction. The nucleotide sequence is TGTGCCAGCAGTCCCCTGGACAGGGGGCATGGAGATACGCAGTATTTT. The resulting protein is CASSPLDRGHGDTQYF.